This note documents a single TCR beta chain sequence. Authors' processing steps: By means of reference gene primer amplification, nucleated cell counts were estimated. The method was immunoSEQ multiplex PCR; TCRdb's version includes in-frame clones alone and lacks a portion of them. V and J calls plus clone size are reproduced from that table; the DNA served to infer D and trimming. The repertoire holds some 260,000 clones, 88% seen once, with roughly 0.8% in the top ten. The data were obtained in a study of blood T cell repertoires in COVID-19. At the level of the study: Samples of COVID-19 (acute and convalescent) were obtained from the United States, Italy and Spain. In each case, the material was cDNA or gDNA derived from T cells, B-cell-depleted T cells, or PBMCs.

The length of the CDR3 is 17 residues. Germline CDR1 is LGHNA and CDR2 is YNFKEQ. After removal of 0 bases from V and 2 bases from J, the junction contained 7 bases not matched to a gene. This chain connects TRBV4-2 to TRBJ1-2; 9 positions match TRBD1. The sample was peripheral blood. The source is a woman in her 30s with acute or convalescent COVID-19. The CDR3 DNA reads TGTGCCAGCAGCCAAGAGGGGGTTGGGACAGGGAACTATGGCTACACCTTC. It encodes CASSQEGVGTGNYGYTF.